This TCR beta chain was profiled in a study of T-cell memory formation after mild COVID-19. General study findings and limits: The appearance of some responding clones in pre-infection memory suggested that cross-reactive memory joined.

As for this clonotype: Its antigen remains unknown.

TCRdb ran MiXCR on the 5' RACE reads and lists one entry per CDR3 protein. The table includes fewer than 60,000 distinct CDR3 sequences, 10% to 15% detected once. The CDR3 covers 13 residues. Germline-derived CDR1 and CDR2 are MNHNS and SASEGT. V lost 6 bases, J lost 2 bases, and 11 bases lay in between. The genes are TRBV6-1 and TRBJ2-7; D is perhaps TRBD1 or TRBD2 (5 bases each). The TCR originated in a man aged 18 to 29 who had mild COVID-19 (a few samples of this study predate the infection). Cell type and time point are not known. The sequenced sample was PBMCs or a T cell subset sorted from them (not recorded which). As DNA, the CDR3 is TGTGCCAGCAGCTTATGGGGGACCTACGAGCAGTACGTC. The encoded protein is CASSLWGTYEQYV.